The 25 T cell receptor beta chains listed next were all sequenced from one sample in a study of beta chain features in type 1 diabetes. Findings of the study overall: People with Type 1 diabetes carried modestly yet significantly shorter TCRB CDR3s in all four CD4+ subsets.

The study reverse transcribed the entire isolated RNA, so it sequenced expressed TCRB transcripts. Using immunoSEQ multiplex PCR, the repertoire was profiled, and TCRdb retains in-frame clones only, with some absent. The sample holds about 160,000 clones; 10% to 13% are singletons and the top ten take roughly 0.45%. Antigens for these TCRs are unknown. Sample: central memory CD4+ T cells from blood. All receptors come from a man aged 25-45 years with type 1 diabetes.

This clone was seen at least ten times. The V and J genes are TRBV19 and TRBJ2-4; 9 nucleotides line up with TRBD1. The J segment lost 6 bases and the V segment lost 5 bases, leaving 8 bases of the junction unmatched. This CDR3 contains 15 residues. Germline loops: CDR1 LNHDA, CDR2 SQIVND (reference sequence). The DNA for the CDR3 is TGTGCCAGTAGTCCGGGACAGGGCCGGGGAAACATTCAGTACTTC. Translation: CASSPGQGRGNIQYF.

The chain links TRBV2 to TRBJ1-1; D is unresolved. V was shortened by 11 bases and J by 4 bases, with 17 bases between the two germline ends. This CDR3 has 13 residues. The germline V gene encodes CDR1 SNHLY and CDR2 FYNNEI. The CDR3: CALHENTGTEAFF. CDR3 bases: TGTGCCCTTCACGAGAATACGGGCACTGAAGCTTTCTTT.

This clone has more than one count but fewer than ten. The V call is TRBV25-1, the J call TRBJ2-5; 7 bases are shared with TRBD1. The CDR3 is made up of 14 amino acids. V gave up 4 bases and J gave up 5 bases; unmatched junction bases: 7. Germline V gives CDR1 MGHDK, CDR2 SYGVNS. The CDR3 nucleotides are TGTGCCAGCAGTGGGACAGGACTGGTGGAGACCCAGTACTTC. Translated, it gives CASSGTGLVETQYF.

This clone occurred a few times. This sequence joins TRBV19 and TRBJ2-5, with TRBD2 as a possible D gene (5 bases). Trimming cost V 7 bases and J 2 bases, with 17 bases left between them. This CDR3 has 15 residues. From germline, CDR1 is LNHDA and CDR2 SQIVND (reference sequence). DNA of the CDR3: TGTGCCAGTATCCCCCCCCCAAGCGGACAAGAGACCCAGTACTTC. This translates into CASIPPPSGQETQYF.

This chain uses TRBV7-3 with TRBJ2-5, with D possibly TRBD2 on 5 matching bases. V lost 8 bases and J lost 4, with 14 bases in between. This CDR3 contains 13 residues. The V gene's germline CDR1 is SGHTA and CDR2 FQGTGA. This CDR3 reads CASAYGSGETQYF. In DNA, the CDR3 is TGTGCCAGCGCTTACGGCAGCGGAGAGACCCAGTACTTC. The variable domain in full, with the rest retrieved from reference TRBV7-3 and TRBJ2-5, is GAGVSQTPSNKVTEKGKYVELRCDPISGHTALYWYRQSLGQGPEFLIYFQGTGAADDSGLPNDRFFAVRPEGSVSTLKIQRTERGDSAVYLCASAYGSGETQYFGPGTRLLVL.

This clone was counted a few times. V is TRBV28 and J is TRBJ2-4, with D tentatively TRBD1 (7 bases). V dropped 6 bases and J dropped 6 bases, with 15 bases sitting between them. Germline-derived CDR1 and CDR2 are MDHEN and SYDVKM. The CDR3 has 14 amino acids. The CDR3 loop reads CASSPPGDRNIQYF. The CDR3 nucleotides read TGTGCCAGCAGCCCGCCGGGGGACAGAAACATTCAGTACTTC.

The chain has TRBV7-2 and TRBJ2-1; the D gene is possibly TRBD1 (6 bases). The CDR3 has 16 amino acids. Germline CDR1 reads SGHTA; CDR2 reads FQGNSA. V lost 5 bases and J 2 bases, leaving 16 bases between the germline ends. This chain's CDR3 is CASSPQQGRTYNEQFF. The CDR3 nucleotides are TGTGCCAGCAGCCCACAACAGGGTCGCACCTACAATGAGCAGTTCTTC. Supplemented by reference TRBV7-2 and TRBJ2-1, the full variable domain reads GAGVSQSPSNKVTEKGKDVELRCDPISGHTALYWYRQSLGQGLEFLIYFQGNSAPDKSGLPSDRFSAERTGGSVSTLTIQRTQQEDSAVYLCASSPQQGRTYNEQFFGPGTRLTVL.

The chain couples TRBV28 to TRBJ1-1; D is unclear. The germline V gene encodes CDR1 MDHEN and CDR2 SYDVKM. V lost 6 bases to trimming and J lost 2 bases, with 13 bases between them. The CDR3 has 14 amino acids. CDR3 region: CASSPIRANTEAFF. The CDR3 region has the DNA TGTGCCAGCAGCCCGATTCGCGCTAACACTGAAGCTTTCTTT.

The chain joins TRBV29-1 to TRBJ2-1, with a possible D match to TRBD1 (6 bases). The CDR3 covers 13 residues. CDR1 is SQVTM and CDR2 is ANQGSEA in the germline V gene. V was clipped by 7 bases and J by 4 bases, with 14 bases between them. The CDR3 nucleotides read TGCAGCGCAGCCCCGGGACATTACAATGAGCAGTTCTTC. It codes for CSAAPGHYNEQFF.

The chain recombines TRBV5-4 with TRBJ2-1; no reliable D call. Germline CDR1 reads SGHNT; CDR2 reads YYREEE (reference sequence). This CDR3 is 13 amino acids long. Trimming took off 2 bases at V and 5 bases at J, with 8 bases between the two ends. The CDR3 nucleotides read TGTGCCAGCAGCTTCCCTAGTGACAATGAGCAGTTCTTC. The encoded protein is CASSFPSDNEQFF.

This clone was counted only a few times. The CDR3 region has the DNA TGTGCCAGCAGCTCTCTAAATGAGCAGTTCTTC. Translation gives CASSSLNEQFF. The genes are TRBV5-4 and TRBJ2-1; D is uncertain. Germline V gene data show CDR1 as SGHNT and CDR2 as YYREEE (reference sequence). V dropped 3 bases and J dropped 7 bases, with 5 bases sitting between them. The CDR3 runs to 11 residues.

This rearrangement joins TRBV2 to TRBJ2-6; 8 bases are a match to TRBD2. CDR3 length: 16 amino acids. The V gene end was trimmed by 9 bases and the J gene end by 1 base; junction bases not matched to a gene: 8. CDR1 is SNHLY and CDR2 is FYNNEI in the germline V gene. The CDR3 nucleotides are TGTGCCAGTTTCGGCAGCGGGAGATCTGGGGCCAACGTCCTGACTTTC. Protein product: CASFGSGRSGANVLTF. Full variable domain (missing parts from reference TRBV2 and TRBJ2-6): EPEVTQTPSHQVTQMGQEVILRCVPISNHLYFYWYRQILGQKVEFLVSFYNNEISEKSEIFDDQFSVERPDGSNFTLKIRSTKLEDSAMYFCASFGSGRSGANVLTFGAGSRLTVL.

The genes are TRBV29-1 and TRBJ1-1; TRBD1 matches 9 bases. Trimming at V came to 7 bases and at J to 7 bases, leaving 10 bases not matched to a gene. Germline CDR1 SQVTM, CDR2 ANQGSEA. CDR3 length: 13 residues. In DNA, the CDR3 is TGCAGCGCAGGGACAGGGCCGGGAGTTGAAGCTTTCTTT. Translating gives CSAGTGPGVEAFF.

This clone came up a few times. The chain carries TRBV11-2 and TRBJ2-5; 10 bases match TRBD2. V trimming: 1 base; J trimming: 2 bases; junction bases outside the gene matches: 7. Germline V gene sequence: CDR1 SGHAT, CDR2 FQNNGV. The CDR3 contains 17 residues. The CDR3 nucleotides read TGTGCCAGCAGCTTAGTCTCCGGGACTAGCGCTCAAGAGACCCAGTACTTC. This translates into CASSLVSGTSAQETQYF.

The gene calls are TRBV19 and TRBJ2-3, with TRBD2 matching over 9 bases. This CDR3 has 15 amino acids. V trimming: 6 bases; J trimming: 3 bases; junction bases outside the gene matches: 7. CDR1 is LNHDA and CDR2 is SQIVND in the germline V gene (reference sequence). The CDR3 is CASRRSGRLTDTQYF. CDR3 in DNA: TGTGCCAGTAGACGAAGCGGGAGGCTGACAGATACGCAGTATTTT.

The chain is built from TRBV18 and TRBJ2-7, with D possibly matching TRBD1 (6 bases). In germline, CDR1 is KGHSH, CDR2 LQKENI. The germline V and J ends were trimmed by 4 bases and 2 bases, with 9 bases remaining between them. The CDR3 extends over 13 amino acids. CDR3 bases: TGTGCCAGCTCACTTGGACAGCCCTACGAGCAGTACTTC. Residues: CASSLGQPYEQYF.

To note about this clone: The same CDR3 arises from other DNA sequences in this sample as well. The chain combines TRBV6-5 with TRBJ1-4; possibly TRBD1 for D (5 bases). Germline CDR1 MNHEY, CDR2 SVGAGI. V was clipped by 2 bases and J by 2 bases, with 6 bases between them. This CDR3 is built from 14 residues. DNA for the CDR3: TGTGCCAGCAGTTACGGGGGGACTAATGAAAAACTGTTTTTT. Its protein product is CASSYGGTNEKLFF.

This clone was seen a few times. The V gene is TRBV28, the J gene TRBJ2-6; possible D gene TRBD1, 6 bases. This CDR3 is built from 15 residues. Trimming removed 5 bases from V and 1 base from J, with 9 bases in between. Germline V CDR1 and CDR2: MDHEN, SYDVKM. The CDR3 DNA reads TGTGCCAGCAGTCAAACAGGGTCTGGGGCCAACGTCCTGACTTTC. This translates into CASSQTGSGANVLTF. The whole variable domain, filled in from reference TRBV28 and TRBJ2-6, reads DVKVTQSSRYLVKRTGEKVFLECVQDMDHENMFWYRQDPGLGLRLIYFSYDVKMKEKGDIPEGYSVSREKKERFSLILESASTNQTSMYLCASSQTGSGANVLTFGAGSRLTVL.

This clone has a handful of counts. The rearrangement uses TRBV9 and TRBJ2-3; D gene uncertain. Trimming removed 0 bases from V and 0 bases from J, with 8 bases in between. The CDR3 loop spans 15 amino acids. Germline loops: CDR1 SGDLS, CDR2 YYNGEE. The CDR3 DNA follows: TGTGCCAGCAGCGTAGTCGGCGGTAGCACAGATACGCAGTATTTT. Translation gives CASSVVGGSTDTQYF.

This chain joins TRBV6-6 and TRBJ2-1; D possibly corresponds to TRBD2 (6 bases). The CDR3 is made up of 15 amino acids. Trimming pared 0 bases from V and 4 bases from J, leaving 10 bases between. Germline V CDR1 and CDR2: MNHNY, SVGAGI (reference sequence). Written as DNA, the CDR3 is TGTGCCAGCAGTTACTCCGGCGGGGATTACAATGAGCAGTTCTTC. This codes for CASSYSGGDYNEQFF.

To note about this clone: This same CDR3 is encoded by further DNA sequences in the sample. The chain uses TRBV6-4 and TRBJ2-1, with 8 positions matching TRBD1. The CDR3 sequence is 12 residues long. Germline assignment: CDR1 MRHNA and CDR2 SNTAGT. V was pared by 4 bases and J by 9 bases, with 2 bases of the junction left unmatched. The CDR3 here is CASSVTGGEQFF. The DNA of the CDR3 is TGTGCCAGCAGTGTAACAGGGGGTGAGCAGTTCTTC.

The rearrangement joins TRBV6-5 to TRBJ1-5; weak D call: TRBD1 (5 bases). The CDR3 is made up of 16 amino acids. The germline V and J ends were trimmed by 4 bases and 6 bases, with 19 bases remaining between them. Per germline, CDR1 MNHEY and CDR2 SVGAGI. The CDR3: CASSSVGGVSGQPQHF. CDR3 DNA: TGTGCCAGCAGTTCCGTGGGGGGAGTATCGGGTCAGCCCCAGCATTTT.

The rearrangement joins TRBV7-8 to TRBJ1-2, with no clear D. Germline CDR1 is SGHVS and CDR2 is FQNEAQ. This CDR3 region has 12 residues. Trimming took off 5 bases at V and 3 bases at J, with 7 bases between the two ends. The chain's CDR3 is CASSRRDYGYTF. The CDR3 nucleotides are TGTGCCAGCAGCCGGAGAGACTATGGCTACACCTTC.

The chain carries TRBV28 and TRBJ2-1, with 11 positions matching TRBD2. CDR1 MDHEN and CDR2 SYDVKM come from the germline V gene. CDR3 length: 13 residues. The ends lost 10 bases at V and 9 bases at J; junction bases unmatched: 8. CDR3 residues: CATLAGASAEQFF. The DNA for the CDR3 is TGTGCCACACTAGCGGGAGCAAGCGCTGAGCAGTTCTTC.

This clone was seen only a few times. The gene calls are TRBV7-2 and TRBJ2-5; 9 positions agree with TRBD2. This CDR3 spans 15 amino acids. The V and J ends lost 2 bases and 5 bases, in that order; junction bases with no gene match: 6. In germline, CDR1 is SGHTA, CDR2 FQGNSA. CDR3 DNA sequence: TGTGCCAGCAGCTTAACTGCGGGAGGGCCGGAGACCCAGTACTTC. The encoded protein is CASSLTAGGPETQYF.